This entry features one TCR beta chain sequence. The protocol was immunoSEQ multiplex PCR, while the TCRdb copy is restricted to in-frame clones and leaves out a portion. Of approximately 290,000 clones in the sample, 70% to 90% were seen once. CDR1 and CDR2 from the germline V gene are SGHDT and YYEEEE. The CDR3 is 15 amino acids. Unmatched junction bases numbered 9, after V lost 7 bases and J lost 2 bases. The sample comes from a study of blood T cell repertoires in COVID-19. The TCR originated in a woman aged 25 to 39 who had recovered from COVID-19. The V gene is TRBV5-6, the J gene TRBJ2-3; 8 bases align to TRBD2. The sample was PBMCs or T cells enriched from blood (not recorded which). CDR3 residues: CASGYTSGSTDTQYF. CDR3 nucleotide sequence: TGTGCCAGCGGATATACTAGCGGATCCACAGATACGCAGTATTTT.